Presented here are 9 T cell receptor beta chains from one specimen sequenced in a study of blood T cell repertoires in COVID-19 (dated by TCRdb to 2020 to 2021). The library was produced with the immunoSEQ multiplex PCR assay. Drawn from immuneACCESS, this table holds only the in-frame rearrangements with V and J called that TCRdb kept. Clones are partly lost; checked studies trace under half to an unresolved V gene and leave the rest unexplained. Counted in this sample were under 300,000 clones; more than 75% of them appeared once. Clones ranked in the top ten supply 7.1% of the sample. Input material: peripheral blood. The receptor source for this set is a woman aged 70-85 years with active or convalescent COVID-19.

The rearrangement uses TRBV10-2 and TRBJ2-1; 10 bases line up with TRBD2. V gave up 3 bases and J gave up 5 bases; unmatched junction bases: 7. This CDR3 comprises 16 residues. Per the germline V gene, CDR1 is WSHSY and CDR2 is SAAADI. The CDR3 bases are TGCGCCAGCAGTGATCCCACTAGCGGGGCCCACAATGAGCAGTTCTTC. It codes for CASSDPTSGAHNEQFF.

This chain connects TRBV10-3 to TRBJ1-4, with D possibly matching TRBD1 (6 bases). Germline CDR1 reads ENHRY; CDR2 reads SYGVKD. The CDR3 is 11 amino acids. V lost 9 bases to trimming and J lost 8 bases, with 10 bases between them. The CDR3, as DNA: TGTGCCATAGGACAGCCCGAAAAACTGTTTTTT. As protein: CAIGQPEKLFF.

In its sample, this clone was seen once. This chain connects TRBV9 to TRBJ1-2; D gene unclear. The CDR3 has 16 residues. V was cut by 0 bases and J by 4 bases, with 16 bases left in between. The germline CDR1 and CDR2 sequences are SGDLS and YYNGEE. CDR3 sequence: CASSVVDGTSGYGYTF. CDR3 DNA: TGTGCCAGCAGCGTAGTCGACGGCACCTCGGGCTATGGCTACACCTTC.

This chain links TRBV10-1 with TRBJ1-6, with TRBD1 matching over 7 bases. CDR3 length equals 13 residues. CDR1 is WNHNN, CDR2 SYGVQD, per germline (reference sequence). Losses at the gene ends were 6 bases for V and 7 bases for J; bases not matched to a gene: 3. CDR3: CASSGTANSPLHF. CDR3 bases: TGCGCCAGCAGCGGGACAGCAAATTCACCCCTCCACTTT.

The chain carries TRBV6-6 and TRBJ2-5; 7 nucleotides align to TRBD2. Unmatched junction bases numbered 7, after V lost 2 bases and J lost 1 base. Germline V gene sequence: CDR1 MNHNY, CDR2 SVGAGI (reference sequence). The CDR3 has 16 amino acids. The CDR3 DNA is TGTGCCAGCAGTTACGACGTCACGGGGGGCCAAGAGACCCAGTACTTC. Encoded protein: CASSYDVTGGQETQYF.

The V call is TRBV7-2, the J call TRBJ1-2; weak D call: TRBD1 (5 bases). The CDR3 length is 15 residues. The germline V gene has CDR1 SGHTA and CDR2 FQGNSA. Trimming took off 1 base at V and 2 bases at J, with 11 bases between the two ends. The CDR3 DNA sequence: TGTGCCAGCAGCTTAGATCAGGGAGGAAACTATGGCTACACCTTC. Translated: CASSLDQGGNYGYTF.

CDR3 region: CASQTPTADNSPLHF. The CDR3 bases are TGTGCCAGCCAAACCCCGACGGCGGATAATTCACCCCTCCACTTT. V gene TRBV18 combines with J gene TRBJ1-6; D remains ambiguous. Trimming removed 8 bases at V and 5 bases at J, with 16 bases between. The CDR3 loop spans 15 amino acids. Germline lookup yields CDR1 KGHSH and CDR2 LQKENI.

This sequence joins TRBV3-1 (or the pseudogene TRBV3-2) and TRBJ1-2; possible D gene TRBD1, 6 bases. This CDR3 is 13 amino acids long. Trimming stripped 5 bases from V and 2 bases from J, with 9 bases between. The V gene's germline CDR1 is LGHDT and CDR2 YNNKEL (reference sequence). The CDR3 DNA reads as TGTGCCAGCAGCGGTCAGGGGAACTATGGCTACACCTTC. Protein product: CASSGQGNYGYTF.

CDR3 in DNA: TGTGCCAGCAGTTTGAAGGGGGTCACTGAAGCTTTCTTT. The encoded protein is CASSLKGVTEAFF. This sequence joins TRBV27 and TRBJ1-1, with D perhaps matching TRBD1 (6 bases). V lost 3 bases and J 4 bases, leaving 9 bases between the germline ends. Germline V gene lookup returns CDR1 MNHEY and CDR2 SMNVEV (reference sequence). This CDR3 has 13 amino acids.